Given below is one T cell receptor (beta chain) in context. The record originates from a study of blood T cell repertoires in COVID-19. Methods used by the authors: Reference gene primer amplification gave nucleated cell count estimates. The method was immunoSEQ multiplex PCR; TCRdb's version includes in-frame clones alone and lacks a portion of them. D and trimming come from the DNA, and the V and J calls and clone size come from that table. The table has over 250,000 clones, 70% to 90% seen once. V lost 1 base, J lost 4 bases, and 13 bases lay in between. Germline V CDR1 and CDR2: KGHSH, LQKENI. This CDR3 is built from 15 residues.

This rearrangement joins TRBV18 to TRBJ1-2, with D unclear. The sequencing input was PBMCs or T cells enriched from blood (not recorded which). The receptor's source is a woman between 25 and 40 years old who had recovered from COVID-19. This CDR3 is CASSPRDGGAYGYTF. DNA for the CDR3: TGTGCCAGCTCACCACGGGATGGAGGAGCCTATGGCTACACCTTC.